This T cell receptor (beta chain) appears in the sequencing data of a study of blood T cell repertoires in COVID-19. Germline V gene sequence: CDR1 ENHRY, CDR2 SYGVKD. Losses at the gene ends were 4 bases for V and 5 bases for J; bases not matched to a gene: 7. This CDR3 region has 16 residues. Using immunoSEQ multiplex PCR, the repertoire was profiled, and TCRdb retains in-frame clones only, with some absent. Here the sample spans 310,000 or so clones, around 87% being singletons. This clone was seen only once. Sequencing was performed on peripheral blood. The chain employs TRBV10-3 and TRBJ2-3; TRBD2 matches at 12 bases. This sequence originates from a man aged 70 or older with acute or convalescent COVID-19. The CDR3 loop is CAISGLAGGRGDTQYF. CDR3 bases: TGTGCCATCAGTGGTCTAGCGGGGGGGCGAGGAGATACGCAGTATTTT.